The clone carrying this T cell receptor beta chain appeared a single time. What it recognizes is unknown. The data were obtained in a study of post-analysis software for immune sequencing data. Study-level results: Roughly 5 TRBV segments, TRBV5-6, TRBV5-1 and TRBV20-1 among them, were found more frequent in patients than controls.

The authors incorporated unique molecular identifiers into the TCR beta cDNA libraries. Each CDR3 protein is one row after TCRdb ran MiXCR on the PCR reads. There are approximately 400,000 distinct CDR3 sequences in the sample; approximately 38% occur only once, and over 10% lies in the top ten. V dropped 0 bases and J dropped 14; count of bases not matched to a gene: 2. CDR3 length equals 11 residues. Per germline, CDR1 SGHDT and CDR2 YYEEEE. The source material was blood. This rearrangement joins TRBV5-6 to TRBJ2-4; 7 nucleotides align to TRBD1. This TCR derives from a girl under 18 with multiple sclerosis. The CDR3 coding sequence is TGTGCCAGCAGCTTGGCAGACAGGGAGTACTTC. It is translated as CASSLADREYF.